These T cell receptor beta chains were read from a single sample in a study of human T cells and chemical hapten exposure. TCRdb fed the RACE reads into MiXCR, producing one record per CDR3 protein. The sample consists of about 60,000 distinct CDR3 sequences, 7.5% to 10% of them appearing once. This material consisted of whole blood, taken in connection with sensitization to the hapten diphenylcyclopropenone (DPC). Receptors were obtained from a woman aged 40 to 49 with alopecia areata. Some clones in this sample may be carry-over from other donors' samples. Both conserved end residues are part of each CDR3. Fields, in order: D gene, V gene, CDR3 length, clone size, J gene, CDR3 DNA, CDR3 protein. A D gene is named only where the DNA matches it firmly. Clone size, where shown, is once, few, many, or a class for clones that have expanded.

-	TRBV1	17	few	TRBJ1-4	TGCACCAGCAGCCAAGGCGCCCCCGGGACAGAGAATGAAAAACTGTTTTTT	CTSSQGAPGTENEKLFF
TRBD1	TRBV9	14	once	TRBJ2-3	TGTGCCAGCAGCCGACAGGGCCTCACAGATACGCAGTATTTT	CASSRQGLTDTQYF
-	TRBV7-2	12	many	TRBJ2-3	TGTGCCAGCAGCTTATCAACAGATACGCAGTATTTT	CASSLSTDTQYF
TRBD2	TRBV20-1	15	few	TRBJ2-3	TGCAGTGCCCCCCCTGGAGCGGGAAGTTCTGATACGCAGTATTTT	CSAPPGAGSSDTQYF
TRBD2	TRBV4-1	14	-	TRBJ2-3	TGCGCCAGCGAAACTAGCGGGGGGACAGATACGCAGTATTTT	CASETSGGTDTQYF
-	TRBV29-1	10	-	TRBJ2-1	TGCAGCGTTGGGGTGAATGAGCAGTTCTTC	CSVGVNEQFF
-	TRBV4-1	15	-	TRBJ1-2	TGCGCCAGCAGCCAAGAGCCAACAGGGATCTATGGCTACACCTTC	CASSQEPTGIYGYTF
-	TRBV29-1	12	few	TRBJ2-1	TGCAGCGTTGAGGGCAGGGCCCATGAGCAGTTCTTC	CSVEGRAHEQFF
-	TRBV7-8	14	few	TRBJ1-4	TGTGCCAGCAGCCCACACGAGAACCATGAAAAACTGTTTTTT	CASSPHENHEKLFF
TRBD1	TRBV6-6	14	many	TRBJ1-3	TGTGCCAGCAGTGGGACAGACTCTGGAAACACCATATATTTT	CASSGTDSGNTIYF
-	TRBV5-1	15	many	TRBJ2-7	TGCGCCAGCAGCACCGTCGGGACAGCCGGGGGCGAGCAGTACTTC	CASSTVGTAGGEQYF
-	TRBV11-2	14	many	TRBJ2-5	TGTGCCAGCAGCTTAGTCATCCACGGGGAGACCCAGTACTTC	CASSLVIHGETQYF
-	TRBV11-1	13	many	TRBJ2-7	TGTGCCAGCAAGGACGGGATACACTACGAGCAGTACTTC	CASKDGIHYEQYF
-	TRBV4-1	15	-	TRBJ1-5	TGCGCCAGCAGCCAAGTTGGGGGAGGCAATCAGCCCCAGCATTTT	CASSQVGGGNQPQHF
TRBD1	TRBV4-2	15	many	TRBJ2-7	TGTGCCAGCAGCCAAGAGGACAGGGGGAAGTACGAGCAGTACTTC	CASSQEDRGKYEQYF
-	TRBV7-2	17	-	TRBJ1-1	TGTGCCAGCAGCTTCACCGCAGGGCTAGGAGTTAACACTAAAGCTTTCTTT	CASSFTAGLGVNTKAFF
-	TRBV7-3	14	many	TRBJ2-2	TGTGCCAGCAGCTTATTGGGGATGGCCGGGGAGCTGTTTTTT	CASSLLGMAGELFF
TRBD1	TRBV9	13	many	TRBJ2-2	TGTGCCAGCAGCTTAGGGGGCGCCGGGGAGCTGTTTTTT	CASSLGGAGELFF
-	TRBV9	15	few	TRBJ1-1	TGTGCCAGCAGCGTAGGTCCCGGGAGAGGCACTGAAGCTTTCTTT	CASSVGPGRGTEAFF
-	TRBV19	16	many	TRBJ1-5	TGTGCCAGTAGTACCACCCTAGGGGGTAGCAATCAGCCCCAGCATTTT	CASSTTLGGSNQPQHF
-	TRBV20-1	13	few	TRBJ2-7	TGCAGTGCTAGTACGGGGTCCTCCTACGAGCAGTACTTC	CSASTGSSYEQYF
-	TRBV6-1	16	-	TRBJ2-3	TGTGCCAGCAGTGAATGGAGGACAGAGGCCACAGATACGCAGTATTTT	CASSEWRTEATDTQYF
-	TRBV7-2	16	many	TRBJ1-3	TGTGCCAGCAGCTTAGGGACGCGGGGGACTGGAAACACCATATATTTT	CASSLGTRGTGNTIYF
-	TRBV28	18	many	TRBJ1-6	TGTGCCAGCACCTCTTTTGGGGCCAGGGGAACCTATAATTCACCCCTCCACTTT	CASTSFGARGTYNSPLHF
TRBD2	TRBV29-1	15	few	TRBJ2-1	TGCAGCGTTGAACTAGCGGGGGGGCCTGGTGGTGAGCAGTTCTTC	CSVELAGGPGGEQFF
TRBD1	TRBV5-4	15	-	TRBJ1-2	TGTGCCAGCAGCTCACTACAGGGGGCGCGATATGGCTACACCTTC	CASSSLQGARYGYTF
-	TRBV9	14	-	TRBJ1-2	TGTGCCAGCAGCGTAGGGGACGGGATAGGAGGCTACACCTTC	CASSVGDGIGGYTF
-	TRBV2	16	few	TRBJ2-3	TGTGCCAGCAGTGAAGCAATTCGCGCGAGCACAGATACGCAGTATTTT	CASSEAIRASTDTQYF
-	TRBV5-4	12	-	TRBJ2-1	TGTGCCAGCAGAACCGCGGGGGCCGAGCAGTTCTTC	CASRTAGAEQFF
TRBD1	TRBV20-1	15	-	TRBJ1-5	TGCAGTGCTCCTTTCGGGACAGTTGTCCCTCAGCCCCAGCATTTT	CSAPFGTVVPQPQHF
TRBD1	TRBV5-1	18	-	TRBJ2-1	TGCGCCAGCAGCTCAAAATTTGGTCCGGGACAGGGCTCCCATGAGCAGTTCTTC	CASSSKFGPGQGSHEQFF
-	TRBV6-5	15	many	TRBJ2-7	TGTGCCAGCAGTTATCGGAGGGACAGACCCTACGAGCAGTACTTC	CASSYRRDRPYEQYF
TRBD2	TRBV5-1	15	many	TRBJ2-3	TGCGCCAGCAGCTTGAGAGCGGGGGTCGGAGATACGCAGTATTTT	CASSLRAGVGDTQYF
TRBD2	TRBV14	13	-	TRBJ2-7	TGTGCCAGCAGCCATTTCGGGGGGGGCGAGCAGTACTTC	CASSHFGGGEQYF
-	TRBV24-1	11	many	TRBJ2-1	TGTGCCACCAGCCAAGGGAATGAGCAGTTCTTC	CATSQGNEQFF
-	TRBV29-1	18	-	TRBJ1-3	TGCAGCGCGACCGGGAGCCGTCCAACTAAGAGCTCTGGAAACACCATATATTTT	CSATGSRPTKSSGNTIYF
-	TRBV30	13	few	TRBJ1-3	TGTGCCTGGACGGTCATCTCTGGAAACACCATATATTTT	CAWTVISGNTIYF
-	TRBV27	12	-	TRBJ2-7	TGTGCCAGCAGGACGGACCCCTACGAGCAGTACTTC	CASRTDPYEQYF
TRBD1	TRBV3-1	19	many	TRBJ2-3	TGTGCCAGCAGCCAAGCCTCCCCAGGACAGGGTGTGAGGGTAGATACGCAGTATTTT	CASSQASPGQGVRVDTQYF
-	TRBV5-1	15	-	TRBJ1-6	TGCACCAGCAGCCCAGGGCCAGCCTATAATTCACCCCTCCACTTT	CTSSPGPAYNSPLHF
-	TRBV28	14	-	TRBJ1-1	TGTGCCAGCAGCTCCGTTTGGCAGGCCACTGAAGCTTTCTTT	CASSSVWQATEAFF
-	TRBV5-5	15	many	TRBJ2-2	TGTGCCAGCACCCCCTTTTGGGAGAACACCGGGGAGCTGTTTTTT	CASTPFWENTGELFF
-	TRBV2	15	many	TRBJ2-2	TGTGCCAGCAGTGAAGAGGGCGTAAGGACCGGGGAGCTGTTTTTT	CASSEEGVRTGELFF
TRBD2	TRBV12-3/TRBV12-4	16	many	TRBJ2-5	TGTGCCAGCAGTTCCTATCTAGCGGGGATACAAGAGACCCAGTACTTC	CASSSYLAGIQETQYF